The count of the clone carrying this T cell receptor (beta chain) is one. Its matching antigen is unknown. This record belongs to a study of cytomegalovirus exposure and HLA in healthy donors. Study information: Assignment to the Caucasian-associated ancestry cluster applied to about 80% of the approximately 390 genotyped donors.

Study results and limitations: The presence/absence work took it that sequencing depth was about the same across donors.

Donors counted as nominally healthy when sampled, yet unrecorded immune exposures were likely. The PCR made use of 60 Vbeta and 13 Jbeta primers. The table came from immunoSEQ multiplex PCR; TCRdb's copy has only in-frame clones and leaves some out. The sample consists of about 110,000 clones, roughly 76% of them appearing once. Trimming cost V 6 bases and J 10 bases, with 19 bases left between them. Germline V gene lookup returns CDR1 MNHEY and CDR2 SMNVEV (reference sequence). The CDR3 spans 15 residues. The TCR was taken from a man between 18 and 35 years old in good health and CMV-seronegative. The source material was PBMCs. The chain uses TRBV27 and TRBJ1-6, with a weak D call TRBD1 (5 bases). The CDR3 loop is CASRTPGGVESPLHF. In DNA, the CDR3 is TGTGCCAGCAGGACCCCCGGAGGGGTAGAATCACCCCTCCACTTT.